Shown below are 14 T cell receptor beta chains from a single sample sequenced in a study of T cell repertoires in cytomegalovirus infection. For these TCRs, the target antigens are not known. TCRdb used MiXCR to reprocess the reads, holding one entry per CDR3 protein. The table records about 830,000 distinct CDR3 sequences, about 33% of them present only once. The sequencing used cultured CD8+ T cells from PBMCs, collected from culture after CMV antigen stimulation. These receptor sequences come from a human donor in good health (CMV status not recorded). Some clones in this sample may be carry-over from other donors' samples.

The table lists this clonotype with many counts. The chain employs TRBV19 and TRBJ2-7; the D gene is possibly TRBD1 (6 bases). The CDR3 sequence is 14 residues long. V was cut by 2 bases and J by 0 bases, with 8 bases left in between. Germline CDR1 and CDR2: LNHDA and SQIVND (reference sequence). The CDR3 here is CASSIQDSSYEQYF. The CDR3 nucleotides read TGTGCCAGTAGTATACAGGACAGCTCCTACGAGCAGTACTTC. Full variable domain (remainder filled in from reference TRBV19 and TRBJ2-7): DGGITQSPKYLFRKEGQNVTLSCEQNLNHDAMYWYRQDPGQGLRLIYYSQIVNDFQKGDIAEGYSVSREKKESFPLTVTSAQKNPTAFYLCASSIQDSSYEQYFGPGTRLTVT.

This clonotype was observed a few times. J is TRBJ1-5 and V is TRBV4-3; D not resolved. There are 15 residues in the CDR3. With 2 bases removed from V and 1 base from J, the gap between germline ends came to 9 bases. The germline V gene has CDR1 LGHNA and CDR2 YSLEER. The CDR3 is CASSQYWQSNQPQHF. The DNA for the CDR3 is TGCGCCAGCAGCCAATATTGGCAGAGCAATCAGCCCCAGCATTTT.

The chain recombines TRBV27 with TRBJ2-3, with D possibly being TRBD2 (7 bases). V was cut by 10 bases and J by 5 bases, with 19 bases left in between. This CDR3 spans 14 amino acids. Germline lookup yields CDR1 MNHEY and CDR2 SMNVEV (reference sequence). CDR3 bases: TGTGCCACTAGGGGCGGGGGCTGGAGAGATACGCAGTATTTT. Protein: CATRGGGWRDTQYF.

The chain is built from TRBV6-2 or TRBV6-3 and TRBJ2-2; 8 bases line up with TRBD1. Germline V gene sequence: CDR1 MNHEY, CDR2 SVGEGT. The CDR3 is 16 residues long. V lost 6 bases to trimming and J lost 3 bases; unmatched junction nucleotides: 9. CDR3 DNA sequence: TGTGCCAGCAGCTCTACCGGACAGGGTTACACCGGGGAGCTGTTTTTT. This codes for CASSSTGQGYTGELFF.

This clonotype was detected only a few times. V usage is TRBV14 and J usage is TRBJ2-1, with D tentatively TRBD2 (6 bases). Between the trimmed V and J ends, which lost 1 base and 6 bases, there was a span of 10 bases. Germline V gene sequence: CDR1 SGHDN, CDR2 FVKESK. The CDR3 sequence is 14 residues long. This CDR3 reads CASSQVGGLNEQFF. The CDR3 bases are TGTGCCAGCAGCCAAGTGGGGGGTCTCAATGAGCAGTTCTTC.

At least ten counts were recorded for this clonotype. The V gene is TRBV7-2, the J gene TRBJ2-3, with 12 positions matching TRBD2. After removal of 5 bases from V and 6 bases from J, the junction contained 6 bases not matched to a gene. CDR1 is SGHTA, CDR2 FQGNSA, per germline. There are 15 residues in the CDR3. Written as DNA, the CDR3 is TGTGCCAGCAGCCCTAGGGGGACTAGCGGGGATACGCAGTATTTT. Translating gives CASSPRGTSGDTQYF.

The chain links TRBV7-9 to TRBJ2-7, with D possibly being TRBD1 (6 bases). This CDR3 region has 15 residues. The V gene lost 8 bases and the J gene lost 0 bases, with 17 bases spanning the gap. Germline V lookup: CDR1 SEHNR, CDR2 FQNEAQ (reference sequence). This CDR3 reads CASGHYRDISYEQYF. The CDR3 nucleotides are TGTGCCAGCGGGCATTACCGGGACATCTCCTACGAGCAGTACTTC.

This clonotype was picked up many times. The rearrangement joins TRBV7-9 to TRBJ2-5; 9 bases line up with TRBD2. There are 17 residues in the CDR3. Trimming cost V 2 bases and J 5 bases; bases outside gene matches: 12. Germline V lookup: CDR1 SEHNR, CDR2 FQNEAQ (reference sequence). CDR3 DNA sequence: TGTGCCAGCAGCTTAAGGCTCGCTAGCGGGGAGCTGGAGACCCAGTACTTC. Translating gives CASSLRLASGELETQYF.

The rearrangement joins TRBV29-1 to TRBJ1-1; weak D call: TRBD1 (6 bases). Deletions cut 7 bases from V and 11 bases from J, with 14 bases between. The CDR3 has 10 amino acids. Germline CDR1 SQVTM, CDR2 ANQGSEA. CDR3 coding DNA: TGCAGCGGTGATGAGGGGGAGGCTTTCTTT. Protein product: CSGDEGEAFF.

The chain has TRBV19 and TRBJ1-1; D gene ambiguous. The CDR3 covers 15 residues. Germline-derived CDR1 and CDR2 are LNHDA and SQIVND (reference sequence). V lost 7 bases to trimming and J lost 4 bases, with 19 bases between them. The CDR3 loop reads CASTRFGMDGTEAFF. CDR3 DNA sequence: TGTGCCAGTACCAGGTTCGGTATGGACGGCACTGAAGCTTTCTTT.

The J gene is TRBJ2-3, the V gene TRBV12-3 or TRBV12-4; D is possibly TRBD1 (6 bases). This CDR3 region has 14 residues. Trimming left V 8 bases short and J 2 bases short, with 14 bases between. CDR3 amino acids: CASARTAPTDTQYF. CDR3 nucleotide sequence: TGTGCCAGCGCCCGGACAGCCCCCACAGATACGCAGTATTTT.

The rearrangement joins TRBV5-6 to TRBJ2-5; D is uncertain. Trimming stripped 0 bases from V and 0 bases from J, with 6 bases between. Germline CDR1 reads SGHDT; CDR2 reads YYEEEE. There are 14 residues in the CDR3. The CDR3 sequence: CASSLGTYQETQYF. CDR3 in DNA: TGTGCCAGCAGCTTGGGGACCTACCAAGAGACCCAGTACTTC.

The chain couples TRBV6-5 to TRBJ2-5; tentative D call: TRBD1 (8 bases). Germline CDR1 is MNHEY and CDR2 is SVGAGI. Trimming pared 6 bases from V and 4 bases from J, leaving 15 bases between. This CDR3 is 14 amino acids long. CDR3 DNA sequence: TGTGCCAGCAGCCCCAACAGGGGGGGAGAGACCCAGTACTTC. It specifies CASSPNRGGETQYF.

This chain joins TRBV6-2 or TRBV6-3 and TRBJ2-3; D unresolved. Trimming left V 10 bases short and J 6 bases short, with 14 bases between. CDR3 length equals 12 residues. Looked up from germline, CDR1 is MNHEY and CDR2 is SVGEGT. The CDR3 nucleotides are TGTGCCACCTTTTACCCGCCCGATACGCAGTATTTT. As protein: CATFYPPDTQYF.